The rows below give T cell receptor beta chains drawn from one sample of a study of blood T cell repertoires in COVID-19. This table comes from immunoSEQ multiplex PCR, and its TCRdb copy is limited to in-frame clones, with some not included. Found here are 400,000 or so clones, 80% to 90% of them singletons; the top ten hold roughly 1.1%. The material sequenced was PBMCs or T cells enriched from blood (not recorded which). The receptors were gathered from a man between 25 and 39 years old who had recovered from COVID-19. The CDR3 runs from the conserved cysteine through the conserved F or W. Each record gives: J gene, V gene, CDR3 length, D gene, clone size, CDR3 protein, CDR3 DNA. The D gene is left open where the match is weak. Not every row has a clone size; where given, it reads once, few, many or a size class.

TRBJ2-1,TRBV2,15,NA,NA,CASTLDQGYYNEQFF,TGTGCCAGCACGTTAGATCAGGGGTACTACAATGAGCAGTTCTTC
TRBJ1-2,TRBV11-2,13,NA,NA,CASSSGLIYGYTF,TGTGCCAGCAGCTCAGGGTTGATCTATGGCTACACCTTC
TRBJ2-5,TRBV11-2,13,NA,NA,CASSRTAQETQYF,TGTGCCAGCAGCCGGACAGCACAAGAGACCCAGTACTTC
TRBJ2-2,TRBV3-1/TRBV3-2,17,TRBD2,NA,CASSLRLAGGNTGELFF,TGTGCCAGCAGCCTTAGACTAGCGGGAGGGAACACCGGGGAGCTGTTTTTT
TRBJ2-3,TRBV15,17,TRBD2,NA,CATSRTGTGTSPDTQYF,TGTGCCACCAGCAGAACCGGAACCGGGACTAGCCCAGATACGCAGTATTTT
TRBJ2-7,TRBV9,16,NA,NA,CASSARGDQSSYEQYF,TGTGCCAGCAGCGCGCGGGGCGACCAGAGCTCCTACGAGCAGTACTTC
TRBJ1-2,TRBV19,11,TRBD1,NA,CASSPGQGKTF,TGTGCCAGTAGTCCGGGACAGGGAAAAACCTTC
TRBJ2-1,TRBV16,15,NA,NA,CASSRRGGQVNEQFF,TGTGCCAGCAGCCGCCGCGGGGGACAGGTCAATGAGCAGTTCTTC
TRBJ2-3,TRBV19,19,NA,NA,CASSIDRGKPSASTDTQYF,TGTGCCAGTAGTATAGATCGGGGGAAACCCTCTGCCAGCACAGATACGCAGTATTTT
TRBJ2-1,TRBV3-1/TRBV3-2,14,TRBD2,NA,CASSRAGGNNEQFF,TGTGCCAGCAGCCGAGCGGGGGGGAACAATGAGCAGTTCTTC
TRBJ2-7,TRBV19,12,NA,NA,CASSFDSYEQYF,TGTGCCAGTAGTTTCGACAGCTACGAGCAGTACTTC
TRBJ1-2,TRBV3-1/TRBV3-2,14,NA,few,CASSQDTTGNGYTF,TGTGCCAGCAGCCAAGATACGACAGGAAATGGCTACACCTTC
TRBJ1-4,TRBV4-2,20,TRBD1,once,CASSLRGVDRGSATNEKLFF,TGTGCCAGCAGCCTCAGGGGGGTCGACAGGGGGAGTGCAACTAATGAAAAACTGTTTTTT
TRBJ2-2,TRBV7-9,15,NA,NA,CASSNQGSSTGELFF,TGTGCCAGCAGCAACCAGGGTAGTTCCACCGGGGAGCTGTTTTTT
TRBJ2-7,TRBV3-1/TRBV3-2,15,NA,NA,CASSPTRKRTYEQYF,TGTGCCAGCAGCCCCACTAGAAAAAGGACCTACGAGCAGTACTTC
TRBJ2-7,TRBV3-1/TRBV3-2,15,TRBD2,NA,CASSQGWGLAYEQYF,TGTGCCAGCAGCCAAGGATGGGGACTAGCCTACGAGCAGTACTTC
TRBJ1-2,TRBV28,16,TRBD1,NA,CASSLTRQGAGLGYTF,TGTGCCAGCAGTTTAACCCGACAGGGGGCCGGACTTGGCTACACCTTC
TRBJ1-5,TRBV19,16,NA,NA,CASTLGNRNSNQPQHF,TGTGCCAGTACCCTCGGGAACAGAAATAGCAATCAGCCCCAGCATTTT
TRBJ2-5,TRBV11-3,13,NA,NA,CASSVNPLETQYF,TGTGCCAGCAGCGTAAATCCCCTGGAGACCCAGTACTTC
TRBJ1-2,TRBV5-1,17,TRBD1,NA,CASSGLAGTGGEYGYTF,TGCGCCAGCAGCGGCTTAGCCGGGACAGGGGGCGAGTATGGCTACACCTTC
TRBJ2-1,TRBV5-8,13,NA,NA,CASSLAYWAEQFF,TGTGCCAGCAGCTTGGCCTATTGGGCGGAGCAGTTCTTC
TRBJ1-2,TRBV28,13,TRBD1,NA,CASSQGQGGGYTF,TGTGCCAGCAGCCAAGGACAGGGGGGAGGCTACACCTTC
TRBJ1-2,TRBV7-8,14,NA,NA,CASSLSSGRYGYTF,TGTGCCAGCAGCTTATCTTCAGGGAGGTATGGCTACACCTTC
TRBJ1-4,TRBV19,15,NA,once,CASSPTGGLNEKLFF,TGTGCCAGTAGTCCCACAGGCGGTCTTAATGAAAAACTGTTTTTT
TRBJ1-3,TRBV6-6,14,NA,NA,CASSHQDSGNTIYF,TGTGCCAGCAGTCACCAGGACTCTGGAAACACCATATATTTT
TRBJ1-5,TRBV15,16,NA,NA,CATSVDSPYSNQPQHF,TGTGCCACCAGCGTGGACAGCCCGTATAGCAATCAGCCCCAGCATTTT
TRBJ1-1,TRBV7-9,13,NA,NA,CASSTQKNTEAFF,TGTGCCAGCAGCACCCAGAAGAACACTGAAGCTTTCTTT
TRBJ2-7,TRBV10-3,14,TRBD2,NA,CAISSLAGEYEQYF,TGTGCCATCAGTTCTCTAGCGGGAGAGTACGAGCAGTACTTC
TRBJ2-7,TRBV16,14,TRBD1,NA,CASSPWTGGYEQYF,TGTGCCAGCAGTCCCTGGACAGGGGGCTACGAGCAGTACTTC
TRBJ2-3,TRBV5-4,11,TRBD2,NA,CASSERDTQYF,TGTGCCAGCAGCGAGCGGGACACGCAGTATTTT
TRBJ2-5,TRBV10-2,13,NA,NA,CASRDSRVGTQYF,TGCGCCAGCCGGGACTCACGGGTGGGGACCCAGTACTTC
TRBJ2-7,TRBV19,12,NA,once,CASSIRGSEQYF,TGTGCCAGTAGTATAAGAGGGTCTGAGCAGTACTTC
TRBJ1-1,TRBV14,16,NA,NA,CASSRGLYGVGAEAFF,TGTGCCAGCAGCCGAGGACTCTACGGGGTCGGAGCTGAAGCTTTCTTT
TRBJ1-5,TRBV30,13,NA,NA,CAWSPDGDQPQHF,TGTGCCTGGAGCCCGGACGGGGATCAGCCCCAGCATTTT
TRBJ2-5,TRBV29-1,15,TRBD2,NA,CSVGSLAGGGETQYF,TGCAGCGTTGGGTCACTAGCGGGAGGTGGAGAGACCCAGTACTTC
TRBJ2-6,TRBV7-9,16,TRBD1,NA,CASSLADRPGANVLTF,TGTGCCAGCAGCTTAGCGGACAGGCCTGGGGCCAACGTCCTGACTTTC
TRBJ2-3,TRBV12-5,15,NA,NA,CASGPRDWNTDTQYF,TGTGCTAGTGGCCCTCGGGACTGGAACACAGATACGCAGTATTTT
TRBJ2-5,TRBV5-1,14,TRBD1,NA,CASSSGQGLETQYF,TGCGCCAGCAGCTCCGGACAGGGGTTAGAGACCCAGTACTTC
TRBJ2-7,TRBV4-1,15,TRBD1,NA,CASSQAPTGGREQYF,TGCGCCAGCAGCCAAGCTCCGACAGGGGGCCGCGAGCAGTACTTC
TRBJ2-2,TRBV4-2,15,TRBD2,NA,CASSQASGSIGELFF,TGTGCCAGCAGCCAAGCTAGCGGGAGTATCGGGGAGCTGTTTTTT
TRBJ1-6,TRBV6-7,20,NA,NA,CASSYYGAKPGGGYNSPLHF,TGTGCCAGCAGTTACTACGGAGCAAAACCGGGGGGCGGCTATAATTCACCCCTCCACTTT
TRBJ2-7,TRBV19,13,NA,NA,CATQGSGTWEQYF,TGTGCAACTCAGGGGAGTGGGACCTGGGAGCAGTACTTC
TRBJ1-2,TRBV7-9,13,NA,NA,CASSSETGYGYTF,TGTGCCAGCAGCTCTGAGACAGGCTATGGCTACACCTTC
TRBJ1-6,TRBV7-2,14,NA,NA,CASSFPDYNSPLHF,TGTGCCAGCAGCTTCCCAGATTATAATTCACCCCTCCACTTT
TRBJ1-4,TRBV27,13,NA,NA,CASSIAGLGKLFF,TGTGCCAGCAGTATTGCGGGGCTGGGAAAACTGTTTTTT
TRBJ2-3,TRBV20-1,11,NA,once,CSAISLDTQYF,TGCAGTGCAATTAGTCTAGATACGCAGTATTTT
TRBJ2-1,TRBV11-2,14,TRBD2,NA,CASSLEGLAGSQFF,TGTGCCAGCAGCTTAGAAGGACTAGCGGGATCGCAGTTCTTC
TRBJ1-2,TRBV7-6,14,NA,few,CASSLDRVLNGYTF,TGTGCCAGCAGCTTAGACAGGGTCCTAAATGGCTACACCTTC
TRBJ2-7,TRBV27,15,TRBD2,NA,CASSSNSGRGYEQYF,TGTGCCAGCAGTTCGAATAGCGGGAGAGGCTACGAGCAGTACTTC
TRBJ2-1,TRBV27,16,TRBD2,NA,CASKMLAANSYNEQFF,TGTGCCAGCAAGATGCTAGCGGCCAACTCCTACAATGAGCAGTTCTTC
TRBJ2-7,TRBV11-2,17,TRBD1,NA,CASSFLEDRALSYEQYF,TGTGCCAGCAGCTTCCTTGAGGACAGGGCCCTCTCCTACGAGCAGTACTTC
TRBJ1-6,TRBV2,13,NA,NA,CASNPRGGSPLHF,TGTGCCAGCAACCCTAGGGGGGGGTCACCCCTCCACTTT
TRBJ2-6,TRBV9,17,NA,NA,CASSVSAPGSGANVLTF,TGTGCCAGCAGCGTGTCTGCTCCGGGCTCTGGGGCCAACGTCCTGACTTTC